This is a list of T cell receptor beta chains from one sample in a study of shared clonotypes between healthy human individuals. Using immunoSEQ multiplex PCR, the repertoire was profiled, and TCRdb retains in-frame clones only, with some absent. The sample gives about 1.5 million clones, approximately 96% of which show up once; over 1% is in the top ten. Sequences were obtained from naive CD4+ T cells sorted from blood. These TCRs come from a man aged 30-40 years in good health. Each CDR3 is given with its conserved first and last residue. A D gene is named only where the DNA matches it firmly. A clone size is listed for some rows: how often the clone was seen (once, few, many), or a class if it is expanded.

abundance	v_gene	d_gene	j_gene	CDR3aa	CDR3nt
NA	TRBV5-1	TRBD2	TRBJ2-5	CASSIIAGGFETQYF	TGCGCCAGCAGCATCATAGCGGGAGGTTTTGAGACCCAGTACTTC
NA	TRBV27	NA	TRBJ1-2	CASSALTGIFNYGYTF	TGTGCCAGCAGTGCACTTACCGGGATCTTCAACTATGGCTACACCTTC
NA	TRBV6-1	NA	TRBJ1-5	CASREGSFWGSDQPQHF	TGTGCCAGCAGAGAAGGCAGTTTTTGGGGCAGTGATCAGCCCCAGCATTTT
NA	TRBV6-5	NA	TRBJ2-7	CASSILRDYEQYF	TGTGCCAGCAGTATACTGAGGGACTACGAGCAGTACTTC
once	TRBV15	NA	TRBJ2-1	CATSRDRGAHGYNEQFF	TGTGCCACCAGCAGAGATCGAGGGGCACACGGGTACAATGAGCAGTTCTTC
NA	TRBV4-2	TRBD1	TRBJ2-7	CASSHTQGAGYEQYF	TGTGCCAGCAGCCACACGCAGGGGGCGGGATACGAGCAGTACTTC
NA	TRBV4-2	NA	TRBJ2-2	CASSPPRGATGELFF	TGTGCCAGCAGCCCGCCGCGCGGCGCCACCGGGGAGCTGTTTTTT
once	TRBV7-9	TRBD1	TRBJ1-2	CASSLARGHGYTF	TGTGCCAGCAGCTTAGCGAGGGGGCATGGCTACACCTTC
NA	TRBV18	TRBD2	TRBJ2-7	CASSLVAGSYEQYF	TGTGCCAGCTCACTCGTAGCGGGCAGTTACGAGCAGTACTTC
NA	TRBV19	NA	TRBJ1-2	CASSLDGRTHYGYTF	TGTGCCAGTAGCTTGGACGGAAGGACGCACTATGGCTACACCTTC
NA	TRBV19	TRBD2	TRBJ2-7	CASSGLADFGGQYF	TGTGCCAGTAGTGGACTAGCGGATTTTGGGGGGCAGTACTTC
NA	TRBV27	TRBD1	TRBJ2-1	CASSLRQGVRGSPYNEQFF	TGTGCCAGCAGTTTAAGACAGGGGGTCCGGGGCTCCCCCTACAATGAGCAGTTCTTC
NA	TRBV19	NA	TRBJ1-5	CASSSPYRQERGQPQHF	TGTGCCAGTAGTTCTCCCTACCGACAGGAGAGGGGTCAGCCCCAGCATTTT
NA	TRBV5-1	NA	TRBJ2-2	CASSFSGNTGELFF	TGCGCCAGCAGCTTTAGCGGGAACACCGGGGAGCTGTTTTTT
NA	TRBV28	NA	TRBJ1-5	CASSLWGFGAGREGSNQPQHF	TGTGCCAGCAGTTTATGGGGATTTGGCGCAGGGAGGGAGGGGAGCAATCAGCCCCAGCATTTT
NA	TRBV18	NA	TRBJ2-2	CASSPEQGVVTGELFF	TGTGCCAGCTCACCGGAACAGGGAGTTGTCACCGGGGAGCTGTTTTTT
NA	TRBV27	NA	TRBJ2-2	CASTPAPTGELFF	TGTGCCAGCACCCCAGCACCCACCGGGGAGCTGTTTTTT
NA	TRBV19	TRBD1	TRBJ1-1	CASSPPYRGPGTEAFF	TGTGCCAGTAGTCCCCCCTACAGGGGGCCGGGCACTGAAGCTTTCTTT
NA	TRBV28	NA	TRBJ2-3	CASRRFGGPSTDTQYF	TGTGCCAGCAGGCGCTTTGGGGGGCCCAGCACAGATACGCAGTATTTT
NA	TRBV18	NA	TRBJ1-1	CASSPPIWNTEAFF	TGTGCCAGCTCACCACCTATCTGGAACACTGAAGCTTTCTTT
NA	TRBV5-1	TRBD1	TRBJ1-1	CASSLIDRVVPEAFF	TGCGCCAGCAGCTTGATTGACAGGGTAGTGCCTGAAGCTTTCTTT
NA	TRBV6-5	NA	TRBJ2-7	CASSPTGPYEQYF	TGTGCCAGCAGCCCGACGGGGCCCTACGAGCAGTACTTC
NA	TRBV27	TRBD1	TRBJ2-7	CASNQQGGYYEQYF	TGTGCCAGCAACCAACAGGGGGGCTACTACGAGCAGTACTTC
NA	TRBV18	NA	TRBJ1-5	CASSPSGNSNQPQHF	TGTGCCAGCTCACCATCGGGGAATAGCAATCAGCCCCAGCATTTT
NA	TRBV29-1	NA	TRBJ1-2	CSVDSGYTF	TGCAGCGTGGATTCTGGCTACACCTTC
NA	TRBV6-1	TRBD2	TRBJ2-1	CASSKGTSGVSYNEQFF	TGTGCCAGCAGTAAAGGGACTAGCGGGGTGTCCTACAATGAGCAGTTCTTC
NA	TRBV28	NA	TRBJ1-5	CASTGVGDGQPQHF	TGTGCCAGCACGGGGGTAGGGGACGGTCAGCCCCAGCATTTT
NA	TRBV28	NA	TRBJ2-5	CASRSRGRVLRQETQYF	TGTGCCAGCAGGTCCCGGGGCAGGGTTCTTCGCCAAGAGACCCAGTACTTC
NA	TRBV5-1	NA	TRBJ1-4	CASSLEGNPVAKLFF	TGCGCCAGCAGCTTGGAGGGGAATCCTGTGGCAAAACTGTTTTTT
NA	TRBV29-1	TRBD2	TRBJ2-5	CSVRTSGIQETQYF	TGCAGCGTCAGGACTAGCGGGATCCAAGAGACCCAGTACTTC
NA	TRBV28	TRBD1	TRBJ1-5	CASRRTGEAVQPQHF	TGTGCCAGCAGGCGTACAGGGGAGGCGGTTCAGCCCCAGCATTTT
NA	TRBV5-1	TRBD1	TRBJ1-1	CASSLLGQGNTEAFF	TGCGCCAGCAGCTTGCTCGGACAGGGGAACACTGAAGCTTTCTTT
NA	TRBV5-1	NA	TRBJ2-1	CASSFSGNSYNEQFF	TGCGCCAGCAGCTTCAGCGGAAACTCCTACAATGAGCAGTTCTTC
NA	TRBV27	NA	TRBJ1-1	CASSFVPGGYGNTEAFF	TGTGCCAGCAGTTTTGTCCCCGGGGGCTATGGGAACACTGAAGCTTTCTTT
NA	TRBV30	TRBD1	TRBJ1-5	CAWNTGQGDQPQHF	TGTGCCTGGAATACGGGACAGGGGGATCAGCCCCAGCATTTT